The 26 T cell receptor beta chains given below trace back to one sample, sequenced in a study of blood T cell repertoires in COVID-19. Using immunoSEQ multiplex PCR, the repertoire was profiled, and TCRdb retains in-frame clones only, with some absent. The table shows around 250,000 clones, with approximately 78% occurring only once. Material: peripheral blood. The receptors derive from a woman aged 18-29 years with acute or convalescent COVID-19.

The rearrangement links TRBV4-2 to TRBJ2-7; D is perhaps TRBD1 (5 bases). This CDR3 contains 13 residues. The V gene's germline CDR1 is LGHNA and CDR2 YNFKEQ. Trimming stripped 8 bases from V and 1 base from J, with 12 bases between. DNA for the CDR3: TGTGCCAGCGGACATCGACAGTCCTACGAGCAGTACTTC. It translates to CASGHRQSYEQYF.

The chain is built from TRBV18 and TRBJ1-2; TRBD1 might be the D (6 bases). The V end was cut by 7 bases, the J end by 8 bases, with 14 bases between. CDR3 length: 12 amino acids. Germline-derived CDR1 and CDR2 are KGHSH and LQKENI. CDR3 loop: CASFQGQLGYTF. CDR3 nucleotides: TGTGCCAGCTTCCAGGGGCAGTTGGGCTACACCTTC.

The chain recombines TRBV7-6 with TRBJ2-7, with TRBD2 matching over 9 bases. V trimming: 3 bases; J trimming: 7 bases; junction bases outside the gene matches: 10. The V gene's germline CDR1 is SGHVS and CDR2 FNYEAQ. The CDR3 runs to 15 residues. The chain's CDR3 is CASSFSPSGESEQYF. Written as DNA, the CDR3 is TGTGCCAGCAGCTTCTCGCCTAGCGGGGAGTCAGAGCAGTACTTC.

This clone was picked up one time. The chain couples TRBV2 to TRBJ1-2; 10 bases map to TRBD1. CDR1 is SNHLY, CDR2 FYNNEI, per germline. V lost 6 bases and J lost 4; bases outside the gene matches: 11. The CDR3 is 16 amino acids. The CDR3: CASSSTRQGAGYGYTF. The CDR3 coding sequence is TGTGCCAGCAGCTCAACCCGACAGGGGGCGGGCTATGGCTACACCTTC.

The rearrangement joins TRBV7-2 to TRBJ1-1; D may be TRBD1 (6 bases). V lost 2 bases and J lost 4, with 14 bases in between. CDR3 length: 15 residues. The V gene's germline CDR1 is SGHTA and CDR2 FQGNSA. This CDR3 is CASSLTGSMGTEAFF. CDR3 DNA: TGTGCCAGCAGCTTAACAGGGAGTATGGGCACTGAAGCTTTCTTT.

The V call is TRBV10-2, the J call TRBJ2-7; D gene ambiguous. The CDR3 consists of 15 residues. V lost 3 bases to trimming and J lost 6 bases, with 18 bases between them. CDR1 WSHSY and CDR2 SAAADI come from the germline V gene. The CDR3 protein is CASSDRPLARSEQYF. Written as DNA, the CDR3 is TGCGCCAGCAGTGATCGGCCTTTAGCACGATCCGAGCAGTACTTC.

This sequence joins TRBV27 and TRBJ1-1; 10 nucleotides align to TRBD1. V dropped 3 bases and J dropped 5; count of bases not matched to a gene: 3. Per the germline V gene, CDR1 is MNHEY and CDR2 is SMNVEV (reference sequence). This CDR3 spans 14 amino acids. CDR3 residues: CASSFRTGGTEAFF. CDR3 nucleotide sequence: TGTGCCAGCAGTTTTCGGACAGGGGGAACTGAAGCTTTCTTT.

The chain employs TRBV6-5 and TRBJ2-5; D gene ambiguous. From germline, CDR1 is MNHEY and CDR2 SVGAGI. This CDR3 is 15 amino acids long. V was shortened by 6 bases and J by 1 base, with 15 bases between the two germline ends. The CDR3 loop is CASSDNGNPQETQYF. The CDR3 DNA reads TGTGCCAGCAGCGACAACGGTAACCCCCAAGAGACCCAGTACTTC.

The chain uses TRBV27 and TRBJ1-6; 8 bases are a match to TRBD1. The CDR3 runs 15 residues. The germline CDR1 and CDR2 sequences are MNHEY and SMNVEV (reference sequence). V was clipped by 5 bases and J by 5 bases; unmatched bases: 5. The CDR3 DNA follows: TGTGCCAGCAGTGGACAGGGCTTGGATAATTCACCCCTCCACTTT. Residues: CASSGQGLDNSPLHF.

The chain recombines TRBV29-1 with TRBJ2-3, with D possibly being TRBD1 (6 bases). V was shortened by 8 bases and J by 1 base, with 16 bases between the two germline ends. Germline V lookup: CDR1 SQVTM, CDR2 ANQGSEA. The CDR3 covers 14 residues. CDR3 in DNA: TGCAGCATGAGACCAGGGGCTGGCACAGATACGCAGTATTTT. Translating it yields CSMRPGAGTDTQYF.

The chain is built from TRBV5-6 and TRBJ2-5; D uncertain. Per the germline V gene, CDR1 is SGHDT and CDR2 is YYEEEE. The CDR3 spans 14 residues. V was trimmed by 2 bases and J by 5 bases, leaving 13 bases between them. The CDR3 DNA is TGTGCCAGCAGCTTACCCAACCTCGGTGAGACCCAGTACTTC. Translated: CASSLPNLGETQYF.

This clone has more than one count but fewer than ten. This chain joins TRBV10-3 and TRBJ1-2; TRBD1 might be the D (5 bases). This CDR3 has 15 residues. Looked up from germline, CDR1 is ENHRY and CDR2 is SYGVKD. The V gene lost 3 bases and the J gene lost 10 bases, with 21 bases spanning the gap. The CDR3 DNA is TGTGCCATCAGTGACCCCGGGGGAGAAGTAGAATCCTACACCTTC. Its translation: CAISDPGGEVESYTF.

The chain combines TRBV7-2 with TRBJ2-1; TRBD2 matches at 16 bases. Germline CDR1 reads SGHTA; CDR2 reads FQGNSA. The CDR3 length is 16 residues. V trimming: 7 bases; J trimming: 13 bases; junction bases outside the gene matches: 13. CDR3 sequence reads: CASTQSPGLAGGGQFF. The CDR3 DNA reads TGTGCCAGCACTCAGAGCCCGGGACTAGCGGGAGGGGGACAGTTCTTC. The full variable domain, its missing parts supplied by reference TRBV7-2 and TRBJ2-1, is GAGVSQSPSNKVTEKGKDVELRCDPISGHTALYWYRQSLGQGLEFLIYFQGNSAPDKSGLPSDRFSAERTGGSVSTLTIQRTQQEDSAVYLCASTQSPGLAGGGQFFGPGTRLTVL.

DNA of the CDR3: TGCGCCAGCAGCAAGACAGGGGGCGGCTTCTACAATGAGCAGTTCTTC. This gives the protein CASSKTGGGFYNEQFF. V and J are TRBV5-1 and TRBJ2-1; TRBD1 aligns across 10 bases. There are 16 residues in the CDR3. The V gene end was trimmed by 4 bases and the J gene end by 3 bases; junction bases not matched to a gene: 7. Per the germline V gene, CDR1 is SGHRS and CDR2 is YFSETQ.

V and J are TRBV7-2 and TRBJ1-5; 8 nucleotides agree with TRBD1. V shed 2 bases and J 4 bases; nucleotides not matched to a gene: 1. CDR1 and CDR2 from the germline V gene are SGHTA and FQGNSA. The CDR3 consists of 14 residues. Here the CDR3 DNA reads TGTGCCAGCAGCTTACGACAGGGGAATCAGCCCCAGCATTTT. Translation: CASSLRQGNQPQHF.

The V and J genes are TRBV7-6 and TRBJ2-2; a weak D match, TRBD1 (6 bases). In germline, CDR1 is SGHVS, CDR2 FNYEAQ. The CDR3 covers 15 residues. Trimming cost V 1 base and J 9 bases, with 15 bases left between them. The CDR3 reads CASSLEADRFRELFF. The CDR3 bases are TGTGCCAGCAGCTTAGAGGCTGACAGGTTCCGGGAGCTGTTTTTT. Full variable domain (remainder filled in from reference TRBV7-6 and TRBJ2-2): GAGVSQSPRYKVTKRGQDVALRCDPISGHVSLYWYRQALGQGPEFLTYFNYEAQQDKSGLPNDRFSAERPEGSISTLTIQRTEQRDSAMYRCASSLEADRFRELFFGEGSRLTVL.

CDR3 amino acids: CASSFTSSRLAADLGSGYTF. DNA for the CDR3: TGCGCCAGCAGCTTTACTTCTTCTCGTTTAGCGGCGGACCTTGGATCTGGCTACACCTTC. J is TRBJ1-2 and V is TRBV5-1, with D unresolved. V was pared by 2 bases and J by 7 bases, with 33 bases between. CDR1 is SGHRS, CDR2 YFSETQ, per germline. This CDR3 has 20 residues. Supplemented by reference TRBV5-1 and TRBJ1-2, the full variable domain reads KAGVTQTPRYLIKTRGQQVTLSCSPISGHRSVSWYQQTPGQGLQFLFEYFSETQRNKGNFPGRFSGRQFSNSRSEMNVSTLELGDSALYLCASSFTSSRLAADLGSGYTFGSGTRLTVV.

This clone was observed a single time. V usage is TRBV5-4 and J usage is TRBJ1-2, with 8 bases aligning to TRBD1. V lost 4 bases to trimming and J lost 5 bases; unmatched junction nucleotides: 7. The CDR3 loop spans 14 amino acids. Per the germline V gene, CDR1 is SGHNT and CDR2 is YYREEE (reference sequence). The CDR3 here is CASSPGTGGYGYTF. DNA for the CDR3: TGTGCCAGCAGCCCCGGGACAGGAGGTTATGGCTACACCTTC.

The J gene is TRBJ1-1, the V gene TRBV30, with D possibly TRBD1 on 5 matching bases. The CDR3 contains 12 residues. CDR1 is GTSNPN and CDR2 is SVGIG in the germline V gene (reference sequence). V dropped 3 bases and J dropped 5 bases, with 10 bases sitting between them. The CDR3 loop is CAWSPSGTEAFF. The DNA for the CDR3 is TGTGCCTGGAGCCCGTCAGGGACTGAAGCTTTCTTT. The complete variable domain, with remaining parts taken from reference TRBV30 and TRBJ1-1, reads SQTIHQWPATLVQPVGSPLSLECTVEGTSNPNLYWYRQAAGRGLQLLFYSVGIGQISSEVPQNLSASRPQDRQFILSSKKLLLSDSGFYLCAWSPSGTEAFFGQGTRLTVV.

The chain carries TRBV28 and TRBJ1-3; the match to TRBD1 covers 10 bases. With V trimmed by 4 bases and J by 1 base, 22 bases remained unmatched. This CDR3 has 22 residues. Germline V gives CDR1 MDHEN, CDR2 SYDVKM. The CDR3 coding sequence is TGTGCCAGCAGTTACGCCTCCCTCGACAGGGGGCTTGGGATCATATCTGGAAACACCATATATTTT. This translates into CASSYASLDRGLGIISGNTIYF.

The rearrangement joins TRBV18 to TRBJ2-7; TRBD2 matches 10 bases. The V gene end was trimmed by 6 bases and the J gene end by 2 bases; junction bases not matched to a gene: 16. CDR1 KGHSH and CDR2 LQKENI come from the germline V gene. The CDR3 has 18 residues. CDR3 protein: CASSPGLADGGSTYEQYF. The CDR3 bases are TGTGCCAGCTCGCCTGGACTAGCGGATGGGGGAAGTACCTACGAGCAGTACTTC.

The chain couples TRBV10-1 to TRBJ1-5; D is ambiguous. Trimming cost V 0 bases and J 9 bases, with 9 bases left between them. Looked up from germline, CDR1 is WNHNN and CDR2 is SYGVQD (reference sequence). The CDR3 totals 13 residues. For the CDR3, the DNA is TGCGCCAGCAGTGAGTCGGAGCCCGGGCCCCAGCATTTT. Residues: CASSESEPGPQHF.

This sequence joins TRBV7-6 and TRBJ2-7; 8 nucleotides match TRBD1. The CDR3 covers 16 residues. Per the germline V gene, CDR1 is SGHVS and CDR2 is FNYEAQ. V dropped 5 bases and J dropped 4; count of bases not matched to a gene: 13. In DNA form, the CDR3 reads TGTGCCAGCAGCCTAGAAAGACAGGGGAAGGGGTACGAGCAGTACTTC. Its protein product is CASSLERQGKGYEQYF.

The V and J genes are TRBV19 and TRBJ2-7; TRBD2 agrees at 8 bases. The CDR3 runs to 13 residues. Germline V gives CDR1 LNHDA, CDR2 SQIVND (reference sequence). Trimming at V came to 5 bases and at J to 6 bases, leaving 6 bases not matched to a gene. The DNA of the CDR3 is TGTGCCAGTAGTCTCGGGGGGGCCCTCGAGCAGTACTTC. Protein: CASSLGGALEQYF.

The chain carries TRBV19 and TRBJ2-3, with 11 bases aligning to TRBD2. The trim removed 5 bases at V and 5 bases at J, leaving 6 bases unmatched. The CDR3 has 15 amino acids. Germline V lookup: CDR1 LNHDA, CDR2 SQIVND (reference sequence). The CDR3 here is CASSLAGGSGDTQYF. Written as DNA, the CDR3 is TGTGCCAGTAGTCTAGCGGGAGGAAGTGGAGATACGCAGTATTTT.

In this sample, this clone turned up a few times. The CDR3 region has the DNA TGCACCAGCAGCGGTAAGACTAGCGCCCATAGCACAGATACGCAGTATTTT. Its translation: CTSSGKTSAHSTDTQYF. The genes are TRBV1 and TRBJ2-3; TRBD2 reflects the table's D call only, with no check against the DNA. TRBV1 is listed as a pseudogene. The CDR3 extends over 17 amino acids.